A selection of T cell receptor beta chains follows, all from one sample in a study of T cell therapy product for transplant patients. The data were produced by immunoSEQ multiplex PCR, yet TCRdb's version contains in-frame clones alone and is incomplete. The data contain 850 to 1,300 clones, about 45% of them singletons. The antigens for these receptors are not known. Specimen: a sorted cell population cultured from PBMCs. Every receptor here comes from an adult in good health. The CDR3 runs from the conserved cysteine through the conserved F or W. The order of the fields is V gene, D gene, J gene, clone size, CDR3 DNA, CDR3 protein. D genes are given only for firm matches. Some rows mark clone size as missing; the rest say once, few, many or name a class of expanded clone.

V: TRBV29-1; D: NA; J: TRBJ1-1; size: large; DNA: TGCAGCGTTGTCCACAGCTCTAACACTGAAGCTTTCTTT; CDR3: CSVVHSSNTEAFF
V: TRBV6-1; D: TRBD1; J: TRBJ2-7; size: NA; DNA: TGTGCCAGCAGTGTGGGACAGACCTACGAGCAGTACTTC; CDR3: CASSVGQTYEQYF
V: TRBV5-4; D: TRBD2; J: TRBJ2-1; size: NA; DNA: TGTGCCAGCAGTCCAGGAGGCGGGGGACTCTACAATGAGCAGTTCTTC; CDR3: CASSPGGGGLYNEQFF
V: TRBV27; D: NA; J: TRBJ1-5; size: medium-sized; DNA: TGTGCCAGCAAGTCTCTAGGGTCGGTCTTAAATCAGCCCCAGCATTTT; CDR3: CASKSLGSVLNQPQHF
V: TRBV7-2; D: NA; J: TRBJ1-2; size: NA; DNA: TGTGCCAGCAGCCCGATGGGGATTGAGGGCTACACCTTC; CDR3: CASSPMGIEGYTF
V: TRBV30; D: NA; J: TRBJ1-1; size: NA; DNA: TGTGCCTGGACCGGGGCCACTGAAGCTTTCTTT; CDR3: CAWTGATEAFF
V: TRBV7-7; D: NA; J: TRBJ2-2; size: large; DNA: TGTGCTAGCAGCTTAAAGTATAACGGGGAGCTGTTTTTT; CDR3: CASSLKYNGELFF
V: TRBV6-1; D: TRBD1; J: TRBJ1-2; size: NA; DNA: TGTGCCAGCAGTGACCACGGACAGGGGGTGAAAGGCTACACCTTC; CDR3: CASSDHGQGVKGYTF
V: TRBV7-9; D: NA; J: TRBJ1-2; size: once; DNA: TGTGCCAGCAGCTCCTCAGGACTGACTAATGGCTACACCTTC; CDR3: CASSSSGLTNGYTF
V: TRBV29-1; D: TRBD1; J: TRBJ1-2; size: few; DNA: TGCAGCGTTGCCGGGACAGGAACCTACGGCTACACCTTC; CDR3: CSVAGTGTYGYTF
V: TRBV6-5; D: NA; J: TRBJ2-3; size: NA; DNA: TGTGCCAGCAGTTACGGAGTCGGGTTCACAGATACGCAGTATTTT; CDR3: CASSYGVGFTDTQYF
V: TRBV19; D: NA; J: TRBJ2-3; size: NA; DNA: TGTGCCAGTAGTAGGCAGGCTAGCACAGATACGCAGTATTTT; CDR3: CASSRQASTDTQYF
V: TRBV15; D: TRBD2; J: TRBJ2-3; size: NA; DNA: TGTGCCACCAGCAGAGAGCGGGGGGGCCGGTCAGATACGCAGTATTTT; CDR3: CATSRERGGRSDTQYF
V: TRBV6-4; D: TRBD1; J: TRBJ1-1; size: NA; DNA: TGTGCCAGCAGTATGAGACAGGGGCAAACTGAAGCTTTCTTT; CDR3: CASSMRQGQTEAFF
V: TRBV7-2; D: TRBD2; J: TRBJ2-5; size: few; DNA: TGTGCCAGCAGCTTAGGCGGGGGACCCCAAGAGACCCAGTACTTC; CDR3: CASSLGGGPQETQYF
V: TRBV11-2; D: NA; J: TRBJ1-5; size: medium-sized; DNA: TGTGCCAGCAGCTTAGGCCAGGCCCCTAATCAGCCCCAGCATTTT; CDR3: CASSLGQAPNQPQHF
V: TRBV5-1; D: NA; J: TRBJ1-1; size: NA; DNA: TGCGCCAGCAGGGTTAGTCGGGAGAACACTGAAGCTTTCTTT; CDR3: CASRVSRENTEAFF
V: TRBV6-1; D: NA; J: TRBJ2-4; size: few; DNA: TGTGCCAGCACCCTGGACAGTGCCAAAAACATTCAGTACTTC; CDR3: CASTLDSAKNIQYF
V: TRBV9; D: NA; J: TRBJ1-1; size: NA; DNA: TGTGCCAGCAGCGAAAGGCATTGGCCGATCACTGAAGCTTTCTTT; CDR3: CASSERHWPITEAFF
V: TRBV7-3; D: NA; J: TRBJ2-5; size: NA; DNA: TGTGCCAGCAGCTTAGGAGGGGGGTCTCAAGAGACCCAGTACTTC; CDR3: CASSLGGGSQETQYF
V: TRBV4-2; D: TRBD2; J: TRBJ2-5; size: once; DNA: TGTGCCAGCAGTACCACGGGAGGGGAGACCCAGTACTTC; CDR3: CASSTTGGETQYF
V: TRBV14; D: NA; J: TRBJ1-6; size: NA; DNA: TGTGCCAGCAGCCAAGAATCCAGAAATTATAATTCACCCCTCCACTTT; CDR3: CASSQESRNYNSPLHF
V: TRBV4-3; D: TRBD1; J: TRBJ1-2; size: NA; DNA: TGCGCCAGCAGCCAAGACGGAGGGGGCGGATATGGCTACACCTTC; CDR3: CASSQDGGGGYGYTF
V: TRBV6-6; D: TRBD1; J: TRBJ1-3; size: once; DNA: TGTGCCAGCAGTTCCAGGGGGCGGGCTGGAAACACCATATATTTT; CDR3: CASSSRGRAGNTIYF
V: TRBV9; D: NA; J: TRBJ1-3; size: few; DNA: TGTGCCAGCAGCGTTACAGGTGGCTCTGGAAACACCATATATTTT; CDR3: CASSVTGGSGNTIYF
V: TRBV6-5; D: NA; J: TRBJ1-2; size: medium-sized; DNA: TGTGCCAGCAGTTCTGGCAGGGGAAGCTATGGCTACACCTTC; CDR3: CASSSGRGSYGYTF
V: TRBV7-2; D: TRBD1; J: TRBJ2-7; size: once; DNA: TGTGCCAGCAGCTCCAACGGACAGGTCTCCTACGAGCAGTACTTC; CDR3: CASSSNGQVSYEQYF
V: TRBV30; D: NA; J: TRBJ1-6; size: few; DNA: TGTGCCTCAGGGACACATAATAATTCACCCCTCCACTTT; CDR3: CASGTHNNSPLHF
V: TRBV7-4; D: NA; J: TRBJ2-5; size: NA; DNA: TGTGCCAGCAGCTTAGGAGGGGGGTCTCAAGAGACCCAGTACTTC; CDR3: CASSLGGGSQETQYF
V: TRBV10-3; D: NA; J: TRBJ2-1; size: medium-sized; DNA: TGTGCCATCGGGGGGGCTCGGGGGAGCTCCTACAATGAGCAGTTCTTC; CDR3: CAIGGARGSSYNEQFF
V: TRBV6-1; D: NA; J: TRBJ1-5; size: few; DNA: TGTGCCAGCAGTGAATTGGACGGCAATCAGCCCCAGCATTTT; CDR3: CASSELDGNQPQHF
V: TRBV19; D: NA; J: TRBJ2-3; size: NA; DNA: TGTGCCAGTAGGCCCGCTGGGACAGATACGCAGTATTTT; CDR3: CASRPAGTDTQYF
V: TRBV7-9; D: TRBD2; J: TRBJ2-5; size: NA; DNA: TGTGCCAGCAGCTTAGGCGGGGGACCCCAAGAGACCCAGTACTTC; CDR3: CASSLGGGPQETQYF
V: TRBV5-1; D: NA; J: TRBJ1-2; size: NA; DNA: TGCGCCAGCAGCTTGGGGGGCTATGGCTACACCTTC; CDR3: CASSLGGYGYTF
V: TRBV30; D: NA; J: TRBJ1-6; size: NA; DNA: TGTGCCTGGTCGACCACTAATTCACCCCTCCACTTT; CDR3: CAWSTTNSPLHF
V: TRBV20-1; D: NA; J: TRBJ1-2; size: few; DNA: TGCAGTGCTAGTACGGCCTACGGACACACCTTC; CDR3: CSASTAYGHTF
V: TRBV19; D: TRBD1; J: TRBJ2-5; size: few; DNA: TGTGCCAGTAGTGATAGGACAGGGCCCCGAGAGACCCAGTACTTC; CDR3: CASSDRTGPRETQYF
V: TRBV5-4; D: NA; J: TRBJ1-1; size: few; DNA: TGTGCCAGCAGCCGACAGGCTGGGGGCACTGAAGCTTTCTTT; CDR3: CASSRQAGGTEAFF
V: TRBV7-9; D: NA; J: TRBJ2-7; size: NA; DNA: TGTGCCAGCAGCTTAATTTCGGGCGAGCAGTACTTC; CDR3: CASSLISGEQYF
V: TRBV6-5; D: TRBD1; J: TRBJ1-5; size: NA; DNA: TGTGCCAGCAGAAACCCCAGGGGGGATCAGCCCCAGCATTTT; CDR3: CASRNPRGDQPQHF
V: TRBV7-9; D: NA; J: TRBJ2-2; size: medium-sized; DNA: TGTGCCAGCAGCTTAGTCCTACCGAACACCGGGGAGCTGTTTTTT; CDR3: CASSLVLPNTGELFF
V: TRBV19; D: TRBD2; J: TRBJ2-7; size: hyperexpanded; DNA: TGTGCCAGTAGGACCGGGACTAGTGTAGGCGAGCAGTACTTC; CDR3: CASRTGTSVGEQYF
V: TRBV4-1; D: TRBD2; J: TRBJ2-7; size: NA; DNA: TGCGCCAGCAGCCAGGACTCACTAGCGGGGGGGAACGAGCAGTACTTC; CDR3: CASSQDSLAGGNEQYF
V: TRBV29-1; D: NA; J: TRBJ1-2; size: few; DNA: TGCAGCGTTGTCATAGGGAATGGCTACACCTTC; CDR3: CSVVIGNGYTF
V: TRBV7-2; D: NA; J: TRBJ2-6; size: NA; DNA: TGTGCCAGCACCAAAGGGGGATCTCCTGGGGCCAACGTCCTGACTTTC; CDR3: CASTKGGSPGANVLTF
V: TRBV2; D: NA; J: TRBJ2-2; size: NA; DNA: TGTGCCAGCAGGATCGATGGTGGCGGGGAGCTGTTTTTT; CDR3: CASRIDGGGELFF
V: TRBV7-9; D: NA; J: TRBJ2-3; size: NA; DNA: TGTGCCAGCATCCCCTTAGGCAGGGGCACAGATACGCAGTATTTT; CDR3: CASIPLGRGTDTQYF